This TCR beta chain was recovered during a study of T cells after yellow fever vaccination. This clonotype was seen ten or more times. The antigen is unknown. The CDR3 runs 14 residues. Germline CDR1 and CDR2: DFQATT and SNEGSKA (reference sequence). The junction had 7 bases not matched to a gene; V was cut back by 1 base and J by 8 bases. TCRdb reprocessed the 5' RACE reads via MiXCR and lists one record per CDR3 protein. The table shows under 300,000 distinct CDR3 sequences, with about 7% occurring only once. Study results and caveats: Most clones from primary vaccination were detected again post-booster (roughly 96% CD4, 88% CD8).

The sample was CD4+ T cells sorted from PBMCs, taken 15 days after the yellow fever booster vaccination. The genes are TRBV20-1 and TRBJ2-1; 8 bases align to TRBD2. This TCR was recovered from a man aged 25 to 40 who received the YFV17D yellow fever vaccine. The CDR3 DNA reads TGCAGTGCTAGAGGAGCGGGAGCAAACGATGAGCAGTTCTTC. Translation gives CSARGAGANDEQFF.